The 32 T cell receptor beta chains below all came from one sample that was sequenced in a study of human T cells and chemical hapten exposure. Time point: pre-sensitization, week 0. The treatment was: therapeutic diphenylcyclopropenone sensitization with weekly scalp DPC. Unfractionated whole blood was the source from which total RNA was extracted. One entry per CDR3 protein, called by TCRdb with MiXCR from the RACE reads. In the table there are approximately 52,000 distinct CDR3 sequences, roughly 10% of which are singletons. This specimen was whole blood, taken in connection with sensitization to the hapten diphenylcyclopropenone (DPC). The receptors originated from a woman between 25 and 40 years old with alopecia areata. Some clones in this sample may be carry-over from other donors' samples.

This rearrangement joins TRBV6-6 to TRBJ1-1; D is unclear. Trimming stripped 2 bases from V and 2 bases from J, with 6 bases between. Germline CDR1 MNHNY, CDR2 SVGAGI (reference sequence). The CDR3 has 13 amino acids. CDR3 sequence (DNA): TGTGCCAGCAGTTACGGGCACAACACTGAAGCTTTCTTT. It specifies CASSYGHNTEAFF.

This clonotype was counted between two and nine times. J is TRBJ2-2 and V is TRBV6-1; 9 bases match TRBD1. From germline, CDR1 is MNHNS and CDR2 SASEGT. The CDR3 is 15 residues long. V gave up 6 bases and J gave up 5 bases; unmatched junction bases: 7. This CDR3 reads CASRRGTGTTGELFF. CDR3 bases: TGTGCCAGCAGGAGGGGGACAGGGACGACCGGGGAGCTGTTTTTT.

This rearrangement joins TRBV4-1 to TRBJ2-5; possible D gene TRBD1, 6 bases. V lost 10 bases and J lost 5, with 11 bases in between. Per germline, CDR1 MGHRA and CDR2 YSYEKL. The CDR3 is 11 residues long. CDR3 DNA: TGCGCCACCTCCAGGGGTGAGACCCAGTACTTC. Its protein product is CATSRGETQYF.

This clonotype was observed a handful of times. The gene calls are TRBV6-5 and TRBJ1-5; maybe TRBD1 (5 bases). Germline loops: CDR1 MNHEY, CDR2 SVGAGI. V lost 6 bases, J lost 7 bases, and 16 bases lay in between. The CDR3 covers 14 residues. The CDR3 DNA reads TGTGCCAGCAGCCCCGCGGCAGGGCTACAGCCCCAGCATTTT. It yields the protein CASSPAAGLQPQHF.

This rearrangement joins TRBV7-2 to TRBJ1-2; D unresolved. Trimming removed 5 bases at V and 5 bases at J, with 18 bases between. Germline V CDR1 and CDR2: SGHTA, FQGNSA. The CDR3 totals 15 residues. The CDR3 sequence is CASSEGPDSQYGYTF. For the CDR3, the DNA is TGTGCCAGCAGCGAAGGTCCGGACTCACAATATGGCTACACCTTC.

Details on this clonotype: It is likely a read error, because the conserved phenylalanine at the end of the CDR3 is missing. The chain uses TRBV7-2 and TRBJ2-3, with 15 nucleotides matching TRBD2. The trim removed 1 base at V and 11 bases at J, leaving 13 bases unmatched. Germline CDR1 reads SGHTA; CDR2 reads FQGNSA. CDR3 size: 18 residues. CDR3 sequence reads: CASSLEEGLAGGPRKQYL. The CDR3 DNA is TGTGCCAGCAGCTTAGAGGAAGGACTAGCGGGGGGGCCAAGGAAGCAGTATTTG.

This clonotype was recorded a few times. The chain carries TRBV19 and TRBJ2-2; either TRBD1 or TRBD2 may supply D (5 bases each). Trimming stripped 5 bases from V and 6 bases from J, with 16 bases between. Germline loops: CDR1 LNHDA, CDR2 SQIVND (reference sequence). The CDR3 is 15 amino acids. Written as DNA, the CDR3 is TGTGCCAGTAGTCATACTCCGGGACGCCCCGGGGAGCTGTTTTTT. Amino acid sequence: CASSHTPGRPGELFF.

This clonotype was recorded at least ten times. The chain combines TRBV20-1 with TRBJ2-5, with TRBD1 matching over 9 bases. This CDR3 has 15 residues. Trimming at V came to 1 base and at J to 4 bases, leaving 7 bases not matched to a gene. Germline CDR1 is DFQATT and CDR2 is SNEGSKA (reference sequence). CDR3 DNA sequence: TGCAGTGCTAGAGGTGGCGGACAGGGGATAGAGACCCAGTACTTC. It specifies CSARGGGQGIETQYF.

This clonotype was seen a handful of times. The J gene is TRBJ2-5, the V gene TRBV6-6, with 8 bases aligning to TRBD2. This CDR3 spans 16 amino acids. Germline V gene sequence: CDR1 MNHNY, CDR2 SVGAGI (reference sequence). The V and J ends lost 2 bases and 5 bases, in that order; junction bases with no gene match: 10. CDR3: CASSYPPRGGGETQYF. DNA of the CDR3: TGTGCCAGCAGTTACCCCCCCCGGGGGGGCGGGGAGACCCAGTACTTC.

The J gene is TRBJ1-2, the V gene TRBV4-3; possible D gene TRBD1, 6 bases. Germline V lookup: CDR1 LGHNA, CDR2 YSLEER. V was shortened by 0 bases and J by 2 bases, with 19 bases between the two germline ends. The CDR3 spans 18 residues. CDR3 coding DNA: TGCGCCAGCAGCCAAGACATTACAGGGAGGGGAGTGAACTATGGCTACACCTTC. Translating it yields CASSQDITGRGVNYGYTF.

Many counts were recorded for this clonotype. This chain connects TRBV18 to TRBJ2-7, with D uncertain. The germline V gene has CDR1 KGHSH and CDR2 LQKENI. The CDR3 runs to 14 residues. The ends were cut back, 6 bases at V and 0 bases at J, with 12 bases in the middle. The CDR3 DNA follows: TGTGCCAGCTCGATTTCCCCATTCTCCTACGAGCAGTACTTC. This sequence encodes CASSISPFSYEQYF.

This clonotype came up many times. The rearrangement links TRBV10-3 to TRBJ2-7, with TRBD1 matching over 8 bases. The V and J ends lost 6 bases and 3 bases, in that order; junction bases with no gene match: 13. CDR1 and CDR2 (germline): ENHRY, SYGVKD. The CDR3 loop spans 16 amino acids. CDR3 in DNA: TGTGCCATCAGCCCACAGATACCGGGACAGGACTACGAGCAGTACTTC. Protein: CAISPQIPGQDYEQYF.

Ten or more counts support this clonotype. The rearrangement links TRBV14 to TRBJ1-2; D is unclear. The germline V and J ends were trimmed by 6 bases and 6 bases, with 14 bases remaining between them. Per the germline V gene, CDR1 is SGHDN and CDR2 is FVKESK. CDR3 size: 13 residues. CDR3 nucleotides: TGTGCCAGCAGTCAGATTCACAGCCATGGCTACACCTTC. Protein product: CASSQIHSHGYTF. Full variable domain (missing parts from reference TRBV14 and TRBJ1-2): EAGVTQFPSHSVIEKGQTVTLRCDPISGHDNLYWYRRVMGKEIKFLLHFVKESKQDESGMPNNRFLAERTGGTYSTLKVQPAELEDSGVYFCASSQIHSHGYTFGSGTRLTVV.

The chain couples TRBV18 to TRBJ2-3; no clear D. V lost 5 bases to trimming and J lost 4 bases, with 16 bases between them. Germline V gene data show CDR1 as KGHSH and CDR2 as LQKENI. The CDR3 runs 15 residues. CDR3 nucleotide sequence: TGTGCCAGCTCATCCCATAGCCCTAATCCAGATACGCAGTATTTT. Translated, it gives CASSSHSPNPDTQYF.

This clonotype was detected a few times. CDR3 region: CASSLFAGTNEKLFF. The CDR3 DNA sequence: TGTGCCAGCAGTTTATTCGCAGGGACTAATGAAAAACTGTTTTTT. The chain has TRBV27 and TRBJ1-4; possibly TRBD1 for D (5 bases). The V and J ends lost 1 base and 2 bases respectively, with 8 bases between them. There are 15 residues in the CDR3. The germline CDR1 and CDR2 sequences are MNHEY and SMNVEV (reference sequence).

This chain links TRBV7-2 with TRBJ2-5; TRBD2 matches 13 bases. The V gene end was trimmed by 4 bases and the J gene end by 1 base; junction bases not matched to a gene: 6. The CDR3 runs 17 residues. Germline V gene lookup returns CDR1 SGHTA and CDR2 FQGNSA. The CDR3 coding sequence is TGTGCCAGCAGCTCAGGACTAGCGGGGGACATCCAAGAGACCCAGTACTTC. Protein: CASSSGLAGDIQETQYF.

This clonotype was seen a few times. CDR3 region: CASSRLGQGGSPLHF. The CDR3 bases are TGTGCCAGCAGCCGCTTGGGACAGGGAGGTTCACCCCTCCACTTT. The chain joins TRBV11-1 to TRBJ1-6; 9 bases line up with TRBD1. This CDR3 is 15 amino acids long. Germline V lookup: CDR1 SGHAT, CDR2 FQDESV (reference sequence). Trimming cost V 5 bases and J 9 bases; bases outside gene matches: 8.

This clonotype was picked up many times. The CDR3 DNA reads as TGTGCCAGCAGCTTTGCGGGACAGGTAGACGAAAAACTGTTTTTT. It codes for CASSFAGQVDEKLFF. The chain uses TRBV28 and TRBJ1-4; the match to TRBD1 covers 8 bases. J lost 8 bases, V lost 6 bases, and 11 bases had no gene match. The CDR3 covers 15 residues. Looked up from germline, CDR1 is MDHEN and CDR2 is SYDVKM.

This clonotype appeared a few times. The chain joins TRBV5-1 to TRBJ1-1, with TRBD1 as a possible D gene (6 bases). The CDR3 has 13 residues. Germline CDR1 and CDR2: SGHRS and YFSETQ. Trimming stripped 4 bases from V and 8 bases from J, with 15 bases between. The CDR3 sequence is CASSVGGGGEAFF. CDR3 DNA sequence: TGCGCCAGCAGCGTTGGCGGGGGCGGCGAAGCTTTCTTT.

This clonotype was counted only a few times. This rearrangement joins TRBV18 to TRBJ2-6, with D tentatively TRBD1 (6 bases). V was cut by 3 bases and J by 6 bases, with 12 bases left in between. CDR3 size: 15 residues. CDR1 is KGHSH and CDR2 is LQKENI in the germline V gene. DNA of the CDR3: TGTGCCAGCTCACCTACAGGGAGTGAGGCCAACGTCCTGACTTTC. It translates to CASSPTGSEANVLTF.

This clonotype has a handful of counts. This chain joins TRBV7-9 and TRBJ1-5; D is uncertain. Per the germline V gene, CDR1 is SEHNR and CDR2 is FQNEAQ (reference sequence). The CDR3 runs 14 residues. Deletions cut 3 bases from V and 2 bases from J, with 8 bases between. CDR3: CASSLSEGNQPQHF. As DNA, the CDR3 is TGTGCCAGCAGCTTGTCGGAAGGCAATCAGCCCCAGCATTTT.

The table lists this clonotype with many counts. This chain connects TRBV7-9 to TRBJ2-7; TRBD2 matches at 7 bases. Germline V gene sequence: CDR1 SEHNR, CDR2 FQNEAQ (reference sequence). The ends lost 3 bases at V and 6 bases at J; junction bases unmatched: 5. This CDR3 spans 13 amino acids. The CDR3 DNA sequence: TGTGCCAGCAGCTTGGGGGGGGTAATCGAGCAGTACTTC. Protein: CASSLGGVIEQYF. Full variable domain (outside the CDR3, taken from reference TRBV7-9 and TRBJ2-7): DTGVSQNPRHKITKRGQNVTFRCDPISEHNRLYWYRQTLGQGPEFLTYFQNEAQLEKSRLLSDRFSAERPKGSFSTLEIQRTEQGDSAMYLCASSLGGVIEQYFGPGTRLTVT.

This clonotype was detected a few times. This chain joins TRBV28 and TRBJ2-3; the D gene is possibly TRBD2 (5 bases). Germline CDR1 MDHEN, CDR2 SYDVKM. There are 13 residues in the CDR3. In nucleotides, the CDR3 is TGTGGGGCCCATAGCGCGTCCACAGATACGCAGTATTTT. Translating gives CGAHSASTDTQYF.

This clonotype has more than one count but fewer than ten. This chain uses TRBV6-6 with TRBJ2-7; the D gene is possibly TRBD2 (5 bases). Looked up from germline, CDR1 is MNHNY and CDR2 is SVGAGI (reference sequence). The V gene lost 4 bases and the J gene lost 3 bases, with 19 bases spanning the gap. There are 16 residues in the CDR3. CDR3 in DNA: TGTGCCAGCAGTTCCCTCGAGGGAAATTCCGTCTACGAGCAGTACTTC. As protein: CASSSLEGNSVYEQYF.

Note on this clonotype: One end of the junction does not line up with germline, which may come from a read error. This chain connects TRBV28 to TRBJ1-2, with no clear D. CDR1 and CDR2 (germline): MDHEN, SYDVKM. This CDR3 is 12 amino acids long. The CDR3 sequence: CASRAGGYGDTF. In nucleotides, the CDR3 is TGTGCCAGCAGGGCAGGCGGCTATGGCGACACCTTC.

The table lists this clonotype with many counts. The chain recombines TRBV29-1 with TRBJ1-1, with D tentatively TRBD1 (6 bases). Trimming removed 7 bases from V and 3 bases from J, with 15 bases in between. The germline V gene encodes CDR1 SQVTM and CDR2 ANQGSEA. This CDR3 has 13 residues. The CDR3: CSGRRGYYTEAFF. DNA for the CDR3: TGCAGCGGGAGAAGGGGGTATTACACTGAAGCTTTCTTT.

Remarks on this clonotype: It may be a read error: a sequence one base away is much more abundant. This chain joins TRBV7-9 and TRBJ2-1, with a tentative D call TRBD1 (6 bases). CDR3 length equals 14 residues. Deletions cut 3 bases from V and 6 bases from J, with 12 bases between. The germline V gene has CDR1 SEHNR and CDR2 FQNEAQ (reference sequence). DNA for the CDR3: TGTGCCAGCAGCTTGGGGGACACCTGCAATGAGCAGTTCTTC. Its translation: CASSLGDTCNEQFF.

V and J are TRBV12-3 or TRBV12-4 and TRBJ1-5; the D gene is possibly TRBD1 (5 bases). Trimming took 5 bases from V and 4 from J, leaving 18 bases between them. The CDR3 covers 16 residues. CDR3 coding DNA: TGTGCCAGCAGTCCCATCGGGGGGGGATGTAATCAGCCCCAGCATTTT. It translates to CASSPIGGGCNQPQHF.

The chain carries TRBV7-9 and TRBJ1-1; tentatively, D is TRBD1 (6 bases). The CDR3 consists of 13 residues. Per germline, CDR1 SEHNR and CDR2 FQNEAQ (reference sequence). Between the trimmed V and J ends, which lost 2 bases and 11 bases, there was a span of 15 bases. The CDR3 sequence: CASSLFESGEAFF. The CDR3 DNA follows: TGTGCCAGCAGCTTATTTGAGTCAGGGGAGGCTTTCTTT.

The V and J genes are TRBV5-1 and TRBJ1-1; TRBD1 aligns across 7 bases. J lost 11 bases, V lost 7 bases, and 8 bases had no gene match. The CDR3 loop spans 11 amino acids. From germline, CDR1 is SGHRS and CDR2 YFSETQ. This CDR3 is CASSDRVRAFF. The CDR3 nucleotides read TGCGCCAGCTCCGACAGGGTGAGGGCTTTCTTT.

The rearrangement joins TRBV20-1 to TRBJ2-1; possible D gene TRBD2, 6 bases. Per germline, CDR1 DFQATT and CDR2 SNEGSKA (reference sequence). This CDR3 has 13 amino acids. V lost 1 base and J 8 bases, leaving 12 bases between the germline ends. CDR3 protein: CSARATSWYEQFF. DNA for the CDR3: TGCAGTGCTAGAGCGACTAGTTGGTATGAGCAGTTCTTC.

A few counts support this clonotype. The CDR3 reads CATSEPSTGAGEQYF. CDR3 sequence (DNA): TGTGCCACCAGTGAGCCATCGACAGGGGCGGGCGAGCAGTACTTC. The chain is built from TRBV24-1 and TRBJ2-7; 8 bases map to TRBD1. V shed 4 bases and J 6 bases; nucleotides not matched to a gene: 10. Germline CDR1 is KGHDR and CDR2 is SFDVKD. This CDR3 region has 15 residues.